This TCR beta chain was profiled in a study of blood T cell repertoires in COVID-19. Across the whole study: COVID-19 samples, acute and convalescent, were from the United States, Italy and Spain.

In this sample, this clone turned up once. Looked up from germline, CDR1 is MDHEN and CDR2 is SYDVKM. Trimming took 5 bases from V and 3 from J, leaving 13 bases between them. This CDR3 contains 14 residues. Study processing details: Counts of nucleated cells, estimated from reference gene primer amplification, were obtained. Produced via immunoSEQ multiplex PCR; TCRdb's table is partial and in-frame only. D and trimming were read from the DNA, whereas the V and J calls and clone size are those reported in that table. Found here are a few hundred thousand clones, about 87% of them singletons; the top ten hold 2.5% to 3%. Participant ages covered roughly 18 to 89 years across about 22 US areas. Cohort placement rested on clinical history that participants reported themselves.

The sample consisted of PBMCs or T cells enriched from blood (not recorded which). The receptor was derived from a woman between 45 and 60 years old who had recovered from COVID-19. The chain uses TRBV28 and TRBJ1-2; possibly TRBD1 for D (6 bases). CDR3 in DNA: TGTGCCAGCAGTCGAGGAGGACAGTACTATGGCTACACCTTC. Protein: CASSRGGQYYGYTF.